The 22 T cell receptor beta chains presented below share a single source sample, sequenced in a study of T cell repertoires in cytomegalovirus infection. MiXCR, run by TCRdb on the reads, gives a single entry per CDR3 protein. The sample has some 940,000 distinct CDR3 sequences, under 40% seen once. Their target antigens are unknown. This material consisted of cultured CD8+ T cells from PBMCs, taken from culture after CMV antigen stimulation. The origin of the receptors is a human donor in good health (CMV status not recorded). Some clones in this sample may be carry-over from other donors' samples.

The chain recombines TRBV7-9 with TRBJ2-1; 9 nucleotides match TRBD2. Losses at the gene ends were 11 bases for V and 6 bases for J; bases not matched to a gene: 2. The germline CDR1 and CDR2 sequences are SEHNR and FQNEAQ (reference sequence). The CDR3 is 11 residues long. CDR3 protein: CAGTSFNEQFF. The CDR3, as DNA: TGTGCCGGGACTAGCTTCAATGAGCAGTTCTTC.

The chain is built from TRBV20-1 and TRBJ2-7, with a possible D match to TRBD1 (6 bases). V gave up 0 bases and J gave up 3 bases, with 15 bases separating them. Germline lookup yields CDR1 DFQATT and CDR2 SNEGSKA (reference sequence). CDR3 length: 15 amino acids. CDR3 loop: CSARDRDNTIYEQYV. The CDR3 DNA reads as TGCAGTGCTAGAGATAGGGACAATACCATCTACGAGCAGTACGTC.

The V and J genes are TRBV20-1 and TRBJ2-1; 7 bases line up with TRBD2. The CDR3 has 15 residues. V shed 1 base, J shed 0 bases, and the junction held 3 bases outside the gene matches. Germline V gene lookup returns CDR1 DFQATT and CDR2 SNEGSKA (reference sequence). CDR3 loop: CSARGRGSSYNEQFF. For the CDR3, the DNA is TGCAGTGCTAGAGGGCGGGGGAGCTCCTACAATGAGCAGTTCTTC.

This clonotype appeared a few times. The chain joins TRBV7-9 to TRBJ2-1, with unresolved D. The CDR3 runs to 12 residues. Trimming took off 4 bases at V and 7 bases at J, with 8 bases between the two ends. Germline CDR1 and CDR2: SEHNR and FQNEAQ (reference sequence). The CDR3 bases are TGTGCCAGCAGCTCGTCAAAAAATGAGCAGTTCTTC. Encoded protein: CASSSSKNEQFF.

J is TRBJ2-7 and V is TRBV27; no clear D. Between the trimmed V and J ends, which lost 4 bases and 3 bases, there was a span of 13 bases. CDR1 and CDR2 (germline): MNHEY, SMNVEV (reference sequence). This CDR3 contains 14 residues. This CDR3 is CASSSYGSLYEQYF. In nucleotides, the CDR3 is TGTGCCAGCAGTTCCTACGGATCACTCTACGAGCAGTACTTC.

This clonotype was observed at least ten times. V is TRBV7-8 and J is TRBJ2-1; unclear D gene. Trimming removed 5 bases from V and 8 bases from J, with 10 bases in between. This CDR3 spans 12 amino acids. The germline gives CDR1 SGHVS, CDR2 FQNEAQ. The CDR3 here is CASSPSLDEQFF. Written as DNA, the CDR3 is TGTGCCAGCAGCCCCTCCTTAGATGAGCAGTTCTTC.

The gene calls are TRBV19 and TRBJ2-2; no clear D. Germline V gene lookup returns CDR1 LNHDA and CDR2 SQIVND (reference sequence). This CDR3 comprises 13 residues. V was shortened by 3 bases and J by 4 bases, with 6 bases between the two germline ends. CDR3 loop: CASSIVLTGELFF. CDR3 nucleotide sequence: TGTGCCAGTAGTATTGTTCTCACCGGGGAGCTGTTTTTT. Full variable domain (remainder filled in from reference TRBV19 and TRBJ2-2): DGGITQSPKYLFRKEGQNVTLSCEQNLNHDAMYWYRQDPGQGLRLIYYSQIVNDFQKGDIAEGYSVSREKKESFPLTVTSAQKNPTAFYLCASSIVLTGELFFGEGSRLTVL.

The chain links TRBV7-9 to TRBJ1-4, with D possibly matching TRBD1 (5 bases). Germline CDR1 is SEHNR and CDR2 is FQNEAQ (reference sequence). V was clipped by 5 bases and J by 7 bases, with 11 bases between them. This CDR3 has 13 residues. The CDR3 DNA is TGTGCCAGCAGCCCACGGGGGTTTGAAAAACTGTTTTTT. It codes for CASSPRGFEKLFF.

This CDR3 is CASSTAINRPQHF. The CDR3 nucleotides are TGTGCCAGTAGTACAGCTATCAACAGGCCCCAGCATTTT. This rearrangement joins TRBV19 to TRBJ1-5, with D unresolved. V dropped 4 bases and J dropped 9 bases, with 13 bases sitting between them. Per the germline V gene, CDR1 is LNHDA and CDR2 is SQIVND (reference sequence). The CDR3 has 13 residues.

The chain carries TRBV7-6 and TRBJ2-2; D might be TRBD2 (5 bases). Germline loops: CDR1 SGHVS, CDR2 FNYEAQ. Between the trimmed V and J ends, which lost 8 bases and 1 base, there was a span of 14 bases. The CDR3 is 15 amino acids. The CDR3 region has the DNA TGTGCCAGCGGTCGCGGGTCAGGGAACACCGGGGAGCTGTTTTTT. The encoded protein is CASGRGSGNTGELFF.

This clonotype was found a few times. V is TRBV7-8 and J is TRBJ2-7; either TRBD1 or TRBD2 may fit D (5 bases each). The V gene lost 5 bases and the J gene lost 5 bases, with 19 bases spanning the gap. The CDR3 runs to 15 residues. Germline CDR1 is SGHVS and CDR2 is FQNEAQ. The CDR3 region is CASSPHRDASHEQYV. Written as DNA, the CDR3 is TGTGCCAGCAGCCCCCACCGGGACGCTAGCCACGAGCAGTACGTC.

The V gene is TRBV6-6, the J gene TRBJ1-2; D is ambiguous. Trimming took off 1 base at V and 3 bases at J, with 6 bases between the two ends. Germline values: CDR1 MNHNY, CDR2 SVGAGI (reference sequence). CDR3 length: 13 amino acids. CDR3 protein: CASSYWADYGYTF. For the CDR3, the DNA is TGTGCCAGCAGTTACTGGGCAGACTATGGCTACACCTTC.

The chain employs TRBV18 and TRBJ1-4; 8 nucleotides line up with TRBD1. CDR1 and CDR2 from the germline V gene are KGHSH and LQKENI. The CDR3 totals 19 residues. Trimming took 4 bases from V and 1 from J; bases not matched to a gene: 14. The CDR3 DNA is TGTGCCAGCTCACTCACCCGATTCGGACAGGGCGAAACTAATGAAAAACTGTTTTTT. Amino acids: CASSLTRFGQGETNEKLFF.

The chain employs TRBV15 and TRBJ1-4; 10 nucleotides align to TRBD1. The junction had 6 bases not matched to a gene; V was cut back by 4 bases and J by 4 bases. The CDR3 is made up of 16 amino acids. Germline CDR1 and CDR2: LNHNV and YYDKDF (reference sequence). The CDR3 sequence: CATSNRGTGVNEKLFF. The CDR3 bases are TGTGCCACCAGCAACCGGGGGACAGGGGTTAATGAAAAACTGTTTTTT. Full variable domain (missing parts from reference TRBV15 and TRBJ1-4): DAMVIQNPRYQVTQFGKPVTLSCSQTLNHNVMYWYQQKSSQAPKLLFHYYDKDFNNEADTPDNFQSRRPNTSFCFLDIRSPGLGDTAMYLCATSNRGTGVNEKLFFGSGTQLSVL.

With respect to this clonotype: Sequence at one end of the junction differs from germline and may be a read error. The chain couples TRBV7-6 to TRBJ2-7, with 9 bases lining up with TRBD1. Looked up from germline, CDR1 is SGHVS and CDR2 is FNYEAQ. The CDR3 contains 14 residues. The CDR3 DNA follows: TGTGCCATCAGCGACCGGGACAGGGATCACGAGCAGTACTTC. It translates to CAISDRDRDHEQYF.

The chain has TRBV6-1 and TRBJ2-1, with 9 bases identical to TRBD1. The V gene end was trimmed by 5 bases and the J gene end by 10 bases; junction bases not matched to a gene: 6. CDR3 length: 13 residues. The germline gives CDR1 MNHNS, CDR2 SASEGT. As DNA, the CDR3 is TGTGCCAGCAGTAAACAGGGGGCAGGGGAGCAGTTCTTC. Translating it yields CASSKQGAGEQFF.

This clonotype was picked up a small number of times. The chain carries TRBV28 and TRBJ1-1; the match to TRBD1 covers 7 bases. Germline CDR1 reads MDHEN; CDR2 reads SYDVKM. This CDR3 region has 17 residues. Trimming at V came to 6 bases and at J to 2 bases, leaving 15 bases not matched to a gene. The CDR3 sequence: CASSHTDRDGRNTEAFF. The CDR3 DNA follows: TGTGCCAGCAGCCACACCGACAGGGATGGGAGAAACACTGAAGCTTTCTTT.

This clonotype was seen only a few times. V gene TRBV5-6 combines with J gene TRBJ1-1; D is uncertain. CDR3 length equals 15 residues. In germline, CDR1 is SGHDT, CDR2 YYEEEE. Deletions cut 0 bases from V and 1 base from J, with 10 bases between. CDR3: CASSLAARPNTEAFF. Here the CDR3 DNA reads TGTGCCAGCAGCTTGGCTGCAAGGCCGAACACTGAAGCTTTCTTT.

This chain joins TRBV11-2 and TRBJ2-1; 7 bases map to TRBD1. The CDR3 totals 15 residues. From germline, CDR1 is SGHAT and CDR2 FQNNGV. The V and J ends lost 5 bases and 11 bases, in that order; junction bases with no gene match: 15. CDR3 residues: CASSLREGQSLKQFF. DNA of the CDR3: TGTGCCAGCAGCCTCCGCGAGGGACAGTCCCTAAAGCAGTTCTTC.

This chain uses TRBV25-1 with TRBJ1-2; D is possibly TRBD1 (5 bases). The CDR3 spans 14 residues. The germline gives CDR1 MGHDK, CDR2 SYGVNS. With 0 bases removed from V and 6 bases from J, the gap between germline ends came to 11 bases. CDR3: CASSEYGGTDGYTF. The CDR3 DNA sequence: TGTGCCAGCAGTGAATATGGGGGTACCGATGGCTACACCTTC.

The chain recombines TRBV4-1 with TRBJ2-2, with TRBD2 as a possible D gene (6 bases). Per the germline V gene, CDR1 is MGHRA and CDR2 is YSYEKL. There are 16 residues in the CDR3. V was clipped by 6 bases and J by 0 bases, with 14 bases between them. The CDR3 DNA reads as TGCGCCAGCAGTGCGGGCGGGGACGCGAACACCGGGGAGCTGTTTTTT. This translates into CASSAGGDANTGELFF.

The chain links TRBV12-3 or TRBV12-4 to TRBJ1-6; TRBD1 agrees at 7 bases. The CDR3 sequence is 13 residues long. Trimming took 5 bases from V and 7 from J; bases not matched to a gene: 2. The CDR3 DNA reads TGTGCCAGCAGTGAGGGGGCAAATTCACCCCTCCACTTT. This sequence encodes CASSEGANSPLHF.